Listed below are T cell receptor beta chains from one sample, sequenced in a study of T cell responses to AZD1222 COVID-19 vaccine. Libraries were prepared by immunoSEQ multiplex PCR; TCRdb keeps only in-frame clonotypes and omits some of them. Of under 150,000 clones listed, roughly nine tenths are singletons. The source was peripheral blood, collected 28 days after the second AZD1222 dose. These receptors originate from an adult who received the AZD1222 COVID-19 vaccine. CDR3s include the opening cysteine and the closing phenylalanine or tryptophan. Each record gives: J gene, clone size, V gene, D gene, CDR3 DNA, CDR3 protein. The D gene is left open where the match is weak. Only some rows state a clone size, as once, few, many or a class for expanded clones.

>TRBJ2-3|NA|TRBV2|TRBD2
TGTGCCAGCTCAGAGCGGGACACAGATACGCAGTATTTT
CASSERDTDTQYF
>TRBJ1-6|NA|TRBV6-1|NA
TGTGCCAGCAGTGAACGGGTGATCGATTCACCCCTCCACTTT
CASSERVIDSPLHF
>TRBJ1-2|few|TRBV19|NA
TGTGCCAGTAGTGCGGGAGCCTCTCTCTCTGGCTACACCTTC
CASSAGASLSGYTF
>TRBJ2-2|once|TRBV6-5|NA
TGTGCCAGCACCCAGGACAACCCGAACACCGGGGAGCTGTTTTTT
CASTQDNPNTGELFF
>TRBJ2-4|NA|TRBV6-5|TRBD1
TGTGCCAGCAGTTACTCGGGACAGGCCAAAAACATTCAGTACTTC
CASSYSGQAKNIQYF
>TRBJ1-1|NA|TRBV6-5|NA
TGTGCCAGCACCTCCGAGGGTATGAACACTGAAGCTTTCTTT
CASTSEGMNTEAFF
>TRBJ2-6|NA|TRBV19|NA
TGTGCCAGTAGTATAGGCTCTGGGGCCAACGTCCTGACTTTC
CASSIGSGANVLTF
>TRBJ1-1|NA|TRBV29-1|TRBD1
TGCAGCGTTGGGCCACAGGGGGCCCCCACTGAAGCTTTCTTT
CSVGPQGAPTEAFF
>TRBJ2-3|NA|TRBV2|TRBD2
TGTGCCAGCAGGGCGACTAGCGCGTCTAGCACAGATACGCAGTATTTT
CASRATSASSTDTQYF
>TRBJ2-5|NA|TRBV15|TRBD1
TGTGCCACCAGCAGTTCCGAGGGGGCTGTAGAGACCCAGTACTTC
CATSSSEGAVETQYF
>TRBJ1-1|many|TRBV7-9|NA
TGTGCCAGCAGCTTACTGGGGAACACTGAAGCTTTCTTT
CASSLLGNTEAFF
>TRBJ1-2|once|TRBV4-3|NA
TGCGCCAGCAGCCAAGACGGTAGGGGGGGTTCGGGCTATGGCTACACCTTC
CASSQDGRGGSGYGYTF
>TRBJ1-2|NA|TRBV7-9|NA
TGTGCCAGCAGCCGGCTAAGGGGTGAGGATGGCTACACCTTT
CASSRLRGEDGYTF
>TRBJ2-1|NA|TRBV3-1/TRBV3-2|NA
TGTGCCAGCAGCCAAGTGTTAAGCTCCTACAATGAGCAGTTCTTC
CASSQVLSSYNEQFF
>TRBJ1-5|NA|TRBV10-3|NA
TGTGCCATCAGTGTTAGTAATCAGCCCCAGCATTTT
CAISVSNQPQHF
>TRBJ2-5|NA|TRBV19|NA
TGTGCCAGTAGTAAGGGGGTGGGAAACAGACCCCTACAAGAGACCCAGTACTTC
CASSKGVGNRPLQETQYF
>TRBJ1-1|NA|TRBV5-1|TRBD1
TGCGCCAGCAGCGTGTCCGGGACAGGGGGGACGAACGCTGAAGCTTTCTTT
CASSVSGTGGTNAEAFF
>TRBJ1-5|NA|TRBV3-1/TRBV3-2|TRBD1
TGTGCCAGCAGCCAAGATGACAGGGGCCAGCCCCAGCATTTT
CASSQDDRGQPQHF
>TRBJ2-5|NA|TRBV5-1|NA
TGCGCCAGCAGCTTGGGGGCCAGCTCGGAGACCCAGTACTTC
CASSLGASSETQYF
>TRBJ2-5|NA|TRBV7-2|NA
TGTGCCAGCAGCCAAGGCCAGGGCTCCAAGACCCAGTACTTC
CASSQGQGSKTQYF
>TRBJ2-6|NA|TRBV3-1/TRBV3-2|NA
TGTGCCAGCAGCCAAGATCCGGTGGCAGGGCTCTCTGGGGCCAACGTCCTGACTTTC
CASSQDPVAGLSGANVLTF
>TRBJ1-2|NA|TRBV6-5|NA
TGTGCCAGCAGGGCCGGGACATCGAACTATGGCTACACCTTC
CASRAGTSNYGYTF
>TRBJ1-5|NA|TRBV4-1|TRBD1
TGCGCCAGCAGCCTCCGGGACAGGGATAGCAATCAGCCCCAGCATTTT
CASSLRDRDSNQPQHF
>TRBJ1-5|few|TRBV20-1|NA
TGCAGTGCTAGTTCCGGACAGCCTAGGGGTCAGCCCCAGCATTTT
CSASSGQPRGQPQHF
>TRBJ1-4|NA|TRBV5-6|NA
TGTGCCAGCAGTCGGGGGGAAGATGAAAAACTGTTTTTT
CASSRGEDEKLFF
>TRBJ1-5|NA|TRBV19|NA
TGTGCCAGTAGTATAAACGCCTATAGCAATCAGCCCCAGCATTTT
CASSINAYSNQPQHF
>TRBJ2-5|NA|TRBV3-1/TRBV3-2|TRBD1
TGTGCCAGCAGCTCGGGACAGTACCTGACCCAGTACTTC
CASSSGQYLTQYF
>TRBJ1-2|NA|TRBV5-5|NA
TGTGCCAGCAGCTTGGAAGGCCGCTATGGCTACACCTTC
CASSLEGRYGYTF
>TRBJ2-1|NA|TRBV10-1|TRBD2
TGCGCCAGCAGTGAGGGGCGGCGGGAGTTCAATGAGCAGTTCTTC
CASSEGRREFNEQFF
>TRBJ2-1|once|TRBV29-1|TRBD2
TGCAGCCTCCGTAGCGGGGGTTTGGATGAGCAGTTCTTC
CSLRSGGLDEQFF
>TRBJ2-1|NA|TRBV28|NA
TGTGCCAGCAGTTTATCGAACAATGAGCAGTTCTTC
CASSLSNNEQFF
>TRBJ1-1|NA|TRBV2|NA
TGTGCCAGCACCCGGGACATATGGAACACTGAAGCTTTCTTT
CASTRDIWNTEAFF
>TRBJ1-1|NA|TRBV5-4|NA
TGTGCCAGCAGCAGAGAAGGGGGTTCGAACACTGAAGCTTTCTTT
CASSREGGSNTEAFF
>TRBJ1-2|NA|TRBV6-5|NA
TGTGCCAGCAGACAGGGAAATAACTATGGCTACACCTTC
CASRQGNNYGYTF
>TRBJ1-4|NA|TRBV30|TRBD1
TGTGCCTGGAGTACTCCGGGACAGGGACCTAATGAAAAACTGTTTTTT
CAWSTPGQGPNEKLFF
>TRBJ1-2|NA|TRBV6-5|TRBD1
TGTGCCAGCAGTTACCGACAGGGAGATCCCTATGGCTACACCTTC
CASSYRQGDPYGYTF
>TRBJ1-4|NA|TRBV6-5|NA
TGTGCCAGCGAAGGCGGAGCAACTAATGAAAAACTGTTTTTT
CASEGGATNEKLFF
>TRBJ2-1|NA|TRBV19|TRBD2
TGTGCCAGTAGTGACGGGACTAGCGGGAAGAACAATGAGCAGTTCTTC
CASSDGTSGKNNEQFF
>TRBJ2-5|NA|TRBV12-5|NA
TGTGCTAGTGGTTTGCTTACCGGATGGACAGAAACGGAGACCCAGTACTTC
CASGLLTGWTETETQYF
>TRBJ1-2|NA|TRBV6-5|NA
TGTGCCAGCACCCTCGGCGGGGGGCCAGGCTACACCTTC
CASTLGGGPGYTF
>TRBJ1-2|NA|TRBV4-2|TRBD1
TGTGCCAGCAGCCCGACCGGGACAGGGGGCTCCTATGGCTACACCTTC
CASSPTGTGGSYGYTF
>TRBJ2-5|NA|TRBV5-4|NA
TGTGCCAGCAGCGGCGGGGGCTCACTTCAAGAGACCCAGTACTTC
CASSGGGSLQETQYF
>TRBJ1-4|once|TRBV24-1|TRBD1
TGTGCCACCAGTGACCTGGACAGGGGGCTAGCGACTAATGAAAAACTGTTTTTT
CATSDLDRGLATNEKLFF
>TRBJ2-1|few|TRBV11-2|NA
TGTGCCAGCAGCCGAGACTACGGCTCCTACAATGAGCAGTTCTTC
CASSRDYGSYNEQFF
>TRBJ1-4|NA|TRBV19|NA
TGTGCCAGTATCGACGGGGCCACCCATGAAAAACTGTTTTTT
CASIDGATHEKLFF
>TRBJ2-5|NA|TRBV6-5|TRBD1
TGTGCCAGCAGGACAGGGGGCTCTGGAGAGACCCAGTACTTC
CASRTGGSGETQYF
>TRBJ1-5|NA|TRBV6-1|NA
TGTGCCAGCAGTGAGTCCATTAATCAGCCCCAGCATTTT
CASSESINQPQHF
>TRBJ1-1|NA|TRBV2|NA
TGTGCCAGCAGAATAGGACTATCAGGCACTGAAGCTTTCTTT
CASRIGLSGTEAFF
>TRBJ1-2|NA|TRBV7-9|NA
TGTGCCAGCAGCCCAGACTGGGGGCATGGCTACACCTTC
CASSPDWGHGYTF
>TRBJ1-1|NA|TRBV7-2|NA
TGTGCCAGCAGCTTAGGGGGTAGGGGAACTGAAGCTTTCTTT
CASSLGGRGTEAFF
>TRBJ2-7|NA|TRBV18|NA
TGTGCCAGCTCACCAGGGGCAGCCTTCTACGAGCAGTACTTC
CASSPGAAFYEQYF
>TRBJ2-2|NA|TRBV12-3/TRBV12-4|NA
TGTGCCAGCAGACCCTCTCTGGGGGAGCTGTTTTTT
CASRPSLGELFF
>TRBJ1-5|NA|TRBV18|NA
TGTGCCAGCTCATCAGTGAGCGGGGGCAATCAGCCCCAGCATTTT
CASSSVSGGNQPQHF
>TRBJ2-7|NA|TRBV3-1/TRBV3-2|TRBD1
TGTGCCAGCAGCCGGGGGACAGCTTACGAGCAGTACTTC
CASSRGTAYEQYF